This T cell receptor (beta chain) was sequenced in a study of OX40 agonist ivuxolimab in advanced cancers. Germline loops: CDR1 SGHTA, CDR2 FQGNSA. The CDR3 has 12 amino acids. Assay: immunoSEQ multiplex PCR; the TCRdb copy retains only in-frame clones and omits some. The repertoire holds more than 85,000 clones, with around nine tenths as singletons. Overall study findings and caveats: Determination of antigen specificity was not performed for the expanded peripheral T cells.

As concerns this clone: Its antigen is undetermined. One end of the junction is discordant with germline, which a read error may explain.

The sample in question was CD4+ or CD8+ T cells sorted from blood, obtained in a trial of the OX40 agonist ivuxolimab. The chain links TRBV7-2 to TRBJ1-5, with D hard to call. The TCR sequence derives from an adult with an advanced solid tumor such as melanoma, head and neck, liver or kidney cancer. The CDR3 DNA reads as TGTGCCAGCAGCTTAGGAATGCAGGAGTTCTTTTTT. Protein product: CASSLGMQEFFF.